This T cell receptor beta chain was observed in a study of shared clonotypes between healthy human individuals. Study outcomes and limitations: Non-shared clonotypes had lower generation probabilities than those shared by all four donors. An expected dependence of interdonor clonotype sharing on sequencing depth was noted.

Here immunoSEQ multiplex PCR was the method, and the copy in TCRdb shows in-frame clones only, minus some. The profile shows some 2 million clones, over 85% of them singletons. Remarks on this clone: Its specificity is not known.

Donors, healthy HIV-negative adults, lacked recent acute infections or vaccinations. The CDR3 is made up of 16 amino acids. The germline V gene encodes CDR1 SGHAT and CDR2 FQNNGV. V was pared by 5 bases and J by 0 bases, with 15 bases between. Sequencing was carried out using naive CD4+ T cells sorted from blood. Sample subset: CD45RA+ positively selected. The chain links TRBV11-2 to TRBJ2-3; a possible D gene is TRBD1 (5 bases). The sequence was obtained from a man aged 18 to 30 in good health. In DNA form, the CDR3 reads TGTGCCAGCAGCCCGGGTTGGGGCCCTAGCACAGATACGCAGTATTTT. Translated: CASSPGWGPSTDTQYF. Combining the CDR3 with reference TRBV11-2 and TRBJ2-3 gives the whole variable domain EAGVAQSPRYKIIEKRQSVAFWCNPISGHATLYWYQQILGQGPKLLIQFQNNGVVDDSQLPKDRFSAERLKGVDSTLKIQPAKLEDSAVYLCASSPGWGPSTDTQYFGPGTRLTVL.